This paragraph reports one TCR beta chain. As for time point: patch test 2, 6 weeks after DPC sensitization. As for treatment: therapeutic diphenylcyclopropenone sensitization with weekly scalp DPC. Patch tests were applied only after blood draws. The CDR3 runs to 14 residues. Per the germline V gene, CDR1 is LGHDT and CDR2 is YNNKEL (reference sequence). Germline trimming cut 5 bases from V and 5 bases from J; bases unmatched to any gene: 7. This entry belongs to a study of human T cells and chemical hapten exposure. The wider study: On the upper back, patch tests were applied with 0.01% DPC and read at 6 days.

One entry per CDR3 protein results from TCRdb running MiXCR on the RACE reads. The sample yields 350,000 to 400,000 distinct CDR3 sequences, about 6.9% seen once. The chain is built from TRBV3-1 and TRBJ2-7; 9 nucleotides align to TRBD1. The sequenced sample was whole blood, obtained in connection with sensitization to the hapten diphenylcyclopropenone (DPC). The TCR comes from a young woman with alopecia areata. Some clones in this sample may be carry-over from other donors' samples. The CDR3 is CASSRRTGVNEQYF. CDR3 in DNA: TGTGCCAGCAGCAGACGGACAGGGGTAAACGAGCAGTACTTC.